The sample holds one count of the clone carrying this T cell receptor (beta chain). Its antigen is undetermined. This sample is part of a study of Ad26.COV2.S vaccination and SARS-CoV-2 variants. Study-level background: The donor belonged to the COV1001 Ad26.COV2.S trial arm. Whole-study findings and limits: Vaccinees and placebo recipients showed similar non-spike TCR breadth. Substantial breadth was reportedly displayed by spike-specific CD8+ and CD4+ T cell responses after vaccination.

Using immunoSEQ multiplex PCR, the repertoire was profiled, and TCRdb retains in-frame clones only, with some absent. The sample contains 360,000 or so clones, around 87% of which appear only once. Germline V lookup: CDR1 MNHEY, CDR2 SVGEGT. The V end was cut by 4 bases, the J end by 4 bases, with 16 bases between. The CDR3 is 16 residues long. The treatment was: 19 received Ad26.COV2.S at low or high dose, single or two shots; roughly five received placebo; per-sample allocation not given. Material that was analyzed had been drawn on day 63 after the first vaccine or placebo injection. Expression of Wuhan-strain SARS-CoV-2 spike came from the Ad26 vector that formed the vaccine.

The sample here was peripheral blood, taken in a trial of Ad26.COV2.S vaccine versus placebo. The chain uses TRBV6-2 or TRBV6-3 and TRBJ2-2; a weak D match, TRBD1 (6 bases). This clonotype was obtained from a person aged 18-65 years who received the Ad26.COV2.S COVID-19 vaccine or a placebo. This CDR3 reads CASSWGQNVITGELFF. CDR3 sequence (DNA): TGTGCCAGCAGTTGGGGACAAAATGTAATCACCGGGGAGCTGTTTTTT.